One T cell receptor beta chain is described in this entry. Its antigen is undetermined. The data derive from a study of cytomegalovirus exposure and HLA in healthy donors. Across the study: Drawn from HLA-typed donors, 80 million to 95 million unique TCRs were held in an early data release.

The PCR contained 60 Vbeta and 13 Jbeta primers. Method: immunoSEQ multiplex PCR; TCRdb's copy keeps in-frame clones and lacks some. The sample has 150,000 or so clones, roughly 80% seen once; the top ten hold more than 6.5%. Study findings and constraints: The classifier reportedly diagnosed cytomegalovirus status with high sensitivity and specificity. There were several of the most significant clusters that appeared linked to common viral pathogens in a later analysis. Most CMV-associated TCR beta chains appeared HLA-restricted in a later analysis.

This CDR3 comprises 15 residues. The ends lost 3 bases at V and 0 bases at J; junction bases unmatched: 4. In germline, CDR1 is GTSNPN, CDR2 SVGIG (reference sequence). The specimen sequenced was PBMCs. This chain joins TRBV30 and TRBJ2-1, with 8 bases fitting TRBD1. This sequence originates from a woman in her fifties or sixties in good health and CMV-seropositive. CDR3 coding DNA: TGTGCCTGGAGGCGGGACAGGCCCTCCTACAATGAGCAGTTCTTC. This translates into CAWRRDRPSYNEQFF.